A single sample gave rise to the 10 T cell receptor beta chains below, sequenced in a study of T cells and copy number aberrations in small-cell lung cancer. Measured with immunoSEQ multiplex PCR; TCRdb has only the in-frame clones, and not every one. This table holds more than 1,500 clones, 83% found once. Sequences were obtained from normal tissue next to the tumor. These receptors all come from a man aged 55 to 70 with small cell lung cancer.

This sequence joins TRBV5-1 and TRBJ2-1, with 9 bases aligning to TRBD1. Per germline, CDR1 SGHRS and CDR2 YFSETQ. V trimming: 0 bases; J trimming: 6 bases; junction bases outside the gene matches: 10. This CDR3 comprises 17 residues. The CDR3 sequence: CASSLATGGLATNEQFF. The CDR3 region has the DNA TGCGCCAGCAGCTTGGCGACAGGGGGACTTGCGACCAATGAGCAGTTCTTC.

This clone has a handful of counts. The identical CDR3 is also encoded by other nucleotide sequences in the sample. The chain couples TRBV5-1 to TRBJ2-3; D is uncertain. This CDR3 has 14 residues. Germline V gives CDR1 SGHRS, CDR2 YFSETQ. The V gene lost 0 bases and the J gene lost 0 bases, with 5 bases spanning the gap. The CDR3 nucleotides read TGCGCCAGCAGCTTGGGTCAGAGCACAGATACGCAGTATTTT. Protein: CASSLGQSTDTQYF. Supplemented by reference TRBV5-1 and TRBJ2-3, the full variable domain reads KAGVTQTPRYLIKTRGQQVTLSCSPISGHRSVSWYQQTPGQGLQFLFEYFSETQRNKGNFPGRFSGRQFSNSRSEMNVSTLELGDSALYLCASSLGQSTDTQYFGPGTRLTVL.

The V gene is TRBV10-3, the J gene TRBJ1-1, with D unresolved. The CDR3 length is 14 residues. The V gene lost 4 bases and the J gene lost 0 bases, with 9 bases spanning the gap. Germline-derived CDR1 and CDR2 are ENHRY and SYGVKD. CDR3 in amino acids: CAISAEGMNTEAFF. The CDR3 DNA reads TGTGCCATCAGTGCGGAGGGAATGAACACTGAAGCTTTCTTT.

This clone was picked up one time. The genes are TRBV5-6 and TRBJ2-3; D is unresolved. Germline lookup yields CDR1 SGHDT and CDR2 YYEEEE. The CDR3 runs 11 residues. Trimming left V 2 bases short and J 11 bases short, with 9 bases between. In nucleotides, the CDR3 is TGTGCCAGCAGCTTTCTGAGACAGCAGTATTTT. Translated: CASSFLRQQYF.

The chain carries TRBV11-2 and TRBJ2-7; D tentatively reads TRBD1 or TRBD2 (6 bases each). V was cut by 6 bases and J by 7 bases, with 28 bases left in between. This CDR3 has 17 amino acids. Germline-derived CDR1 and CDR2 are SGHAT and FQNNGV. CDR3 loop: CASSSAGLGTPRREQYF. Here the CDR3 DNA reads TGTGCCAGCAGTTCAGCGGGCTTGGGGACACCTAGGAGGGAGCAGTACTTC.

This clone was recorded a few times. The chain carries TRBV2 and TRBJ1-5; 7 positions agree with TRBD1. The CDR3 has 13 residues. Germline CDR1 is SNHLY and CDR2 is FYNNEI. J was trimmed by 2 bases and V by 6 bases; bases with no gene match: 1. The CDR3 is CASRGQGNQPQHF. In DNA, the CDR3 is TGTGCCAGCAGAGGACAGGGCAATCAGCCCCAGCATTTT.

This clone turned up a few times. In DNA, the CDR3 is TGTGCCAGCAGCTTAAATCAGGGCCGCTTTCTTAATCAGCCCCAGCATTTT. It encodes CASSLNQGRFLNQPQHF. V and J are TRBV7-8 and TRBJ1-5; D is perhaps TRBD1 (5 bases). This CDR3 has 17 residues. Per the germline V gene, CDR1 is SGHVS and CDR2 is FQNEAQ. Trimming removed 2 bases from V and 4 bases from J, with 18 bases in between.

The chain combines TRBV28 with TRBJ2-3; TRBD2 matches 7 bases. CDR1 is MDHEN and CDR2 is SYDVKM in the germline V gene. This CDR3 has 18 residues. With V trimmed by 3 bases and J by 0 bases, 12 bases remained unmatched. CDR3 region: CASSFFAGAYTSTDTQYF. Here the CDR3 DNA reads TGTGCCAGCAGTTTTTTTGCGGGAGCTTATACTAGCACAGATACGCAGTATTTT.

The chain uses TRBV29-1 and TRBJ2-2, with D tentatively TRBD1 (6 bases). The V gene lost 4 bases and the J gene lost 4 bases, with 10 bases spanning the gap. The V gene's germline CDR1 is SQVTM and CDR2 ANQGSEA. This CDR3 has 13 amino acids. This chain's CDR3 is CSVASDSTGELFF. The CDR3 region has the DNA TGCAGCGTTGCCTCGGACAGCACCGGGGAGCTGTTTTTT.

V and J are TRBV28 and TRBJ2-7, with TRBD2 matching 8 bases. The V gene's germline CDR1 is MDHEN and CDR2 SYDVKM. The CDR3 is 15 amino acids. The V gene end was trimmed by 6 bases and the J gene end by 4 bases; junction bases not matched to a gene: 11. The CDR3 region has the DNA TGTGCCAGCAGCCTACTAGCGGTAGGGCCTTACGAGCAGTACTTC. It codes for CASSLLAVGPYEQYF.